Presented here are 10 T cell receptor beta chains from one specimen sequenced in a study of memory CD4+ T cells and cytomegalovirus serostatus. The sort gate was single viable CD3+CD4+CD8-CD45RO+ cells for memory CD4+ T cells. The protocol was immunoSEQ multiplex PCR, while the TCRdb copy is restricted to in-frame clones and leaves out a portion. The table includes tens of thousands of clones, under 80% detected once. The sample was memory CD4+ T cells from blood. The receptors were gathered from an adult in good health and CMV-seronegative.

The chain employs TRBV10-3 and TRBJ1-2, with 7 positions matching TRBD1. Trimming removed 7 bases from V and 0 bases from J; junction bases left unmatched: 5. The CDR3 is made up of 14 amino acids. Germline assignment: CDR1 ENHRY and CDR2 SYGVKD. For the CDR3, the DNA is TGTGCCATCAACCCGCAGGGGGCTAACTATGGCTACACCTTC. Translation: CAINPQGANYGYTF.

The sample holds one count of this clone. The V and J genes are TRBV7-2 and TRBJ1-2, with a weak D call TRBD1 (6 bases). V was shortened by 7 bases and J by 7 bases, with 13 bases between the two germline ends. Germline V lookup: CDR1 SGHTA, CDR2 FQGNSA. There are 12 residues in the CDR3. The CDR3 DNA is TGTGCCAGCAAGTGGGACATGGGTGGCTACACCTTC. This sequence encodes CASKWDMGGYTF.

This clone is a singleton in its sample. This chain joins TRBV7-9 and TRBJ2-3, with D unclear. The CDR3 has 14 residues. V dropped 7 bases and J dropped 2 bases, with 13 bases sitting between them. The germline V gene encodes CDR1 SEHNR and CDR2 FQNEAQ (reference sequence). The CDR3 protein is CASKGGVNTDTQYF. CDR3 DNA sequence: TGTGCCAGCAAAGGTGGGGTGAACACAGATACGCAGTATTTT.

The rearrangement joins TRBV14 to TRBJ2-5, with D possibly TRBD1 on 6 matching bases. V shed 8 bases and J shed 5 bases, with 21 bases lying between them. The CDR3 covers 15 residues. The germline gives CDR1 SGHDN, CDR2 FVKESK. This CDR3 is CASGNRDTGIETQYF. CDR3 DNA: TGTGCCAGCGGAAACCGGGACACCGGGATTGAGACCCAGTACTTC.

This chain connects TRBV5-8 to TRBJ2-7; 7 bases are shared with TRBD1. There are 13 residues in the CDR3. Germline values: CDR1 SGHTS, CDR2 YDEGEE. The V and J ends lost 3 bases and 7 bases, in that order; junction bases with no gene match: 7. CDR3 region: CASSYDRAQEQYF. The CDR3 nucleotides read TGTGCCAGCAGCTACGACAGGGCTCAAGAGCAGTACTTC. Using reference TRBV5-8 and TRBJ2-7 for the parts outside the CDR3, the full variable domain is EAGVTQSPTHLIKTRGQQATLRCSPISGHTSVYWYQQALGLGLQFLLWYDEGEERNRGNFPPRFSGRQFPNYSSELNVNALELEDSALYLCASSYDRAQEQYFGPGTRLTVT.

This chain joins TRBV29-1 and TRBJ2-7, with 9 bases fitting TRBD2. The junction had 6 bases not matched to a gene; V was cut back by 6 bases and J by 0 bases. From germline, CDR1 is SQVTM and CDR2 ANQGSEA. This CDR3 contains 14 residues. CDR3 residues: CSVEISGSSYEQYF. The CDR3, as DNA: TGCAGCGTCGAGATTAGCGGGAGCTCCTACGAGCAGTACTTC.

By frequency in the sample, this clone is medium-sized. The chain uses TRBV7-8 and TRBJ1-5, with 8 bases aligning to TRBD1. Per germline, CDR1 SGHVS and CDR2 FQNEAQ. The CDR3 is made up of 16 amino acids. V shed 6 bases, J shed 4 bases, and the junction held 11 bases outside the gene matches. The CDR3 nucleotides are TGTGCCAGCAGACAGGGGGGGATTGTAAGTAATCAGCCCCAGCATTTT. Residues: CASRQGGIVSNQPQHF.

The sample holds a few counts of this clone. V is TRBV6-1 and J is TRBJ1-2; TRBD1 is a possible D gene (5 bases). Germline CDR1 is MNHNS and CDR2 is SASEGT. The CDR3 is 14 residues long. The ends were cut back, 2 bases at V and 6 bases at J, with 13 bases in the middle. This CDR3 reads CASSERGERNGYTF. Here the CDR3 DNA reads TGTGCCAGCAGTGAAAGAGGGGAGAGGAATGGCTACACCTTC.

The CDR3 coding sequence is TGTGCCAGCAGTTCGACTGGTACGACAGGGTTTGGTACAGATACGCAGTATTTT. Its translation: CASSSTGTTGFGTDTQYF. The rearrangement links TRBV28 to TRBJ2-3; 7 nucleotides align to TRBD1. The CDR3 has 18 amino acids. Trimming at V came to 4 bases and at J to 3 bases, leaving 16 bases not matched to a gene. Germline assignment: CDR1 MDHEN and CDR2 SYDVKM.

The chain employs TRBV4-3 and TRBJ2-3, with a tentative D call TRBD2 (5 bases). This CDR3 has 15 residues. The V gene lost 3 bases and the J gene lost 0 bases, with 10 bases spanning the gap. Germline lookup yields CDR1 LGHNA and CDR2 YSLEER. CDR3 region: CASSQQWTSTDTQYF. In nucleotides, the CDR3 is TGCGCCAGCAGCCAGCAGTGGACTAGCACAGATACGCAGTATTTT.